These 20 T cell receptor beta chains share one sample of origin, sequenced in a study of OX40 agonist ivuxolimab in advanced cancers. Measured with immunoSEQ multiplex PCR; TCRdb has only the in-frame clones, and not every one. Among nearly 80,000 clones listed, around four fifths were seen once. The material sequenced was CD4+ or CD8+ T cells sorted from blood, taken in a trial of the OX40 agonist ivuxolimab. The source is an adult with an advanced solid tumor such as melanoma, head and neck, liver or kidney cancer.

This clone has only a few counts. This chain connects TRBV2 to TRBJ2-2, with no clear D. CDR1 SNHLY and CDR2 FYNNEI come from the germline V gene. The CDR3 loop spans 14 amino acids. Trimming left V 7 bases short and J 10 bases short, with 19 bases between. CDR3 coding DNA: TGTGCCAGCATTCCCTTCATCGGAAGGTCGGAGCTGTTTTTT. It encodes CASIPFIGRSELFF.

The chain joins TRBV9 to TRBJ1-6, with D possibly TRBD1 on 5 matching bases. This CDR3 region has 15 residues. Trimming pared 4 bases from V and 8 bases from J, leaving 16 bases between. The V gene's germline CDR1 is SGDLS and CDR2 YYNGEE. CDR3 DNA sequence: TGTGCCAGCAGCCCTCAGCGGGACGGGGATTCACCCCTCCACTTT. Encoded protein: CASSPQRDGDSPLHF.

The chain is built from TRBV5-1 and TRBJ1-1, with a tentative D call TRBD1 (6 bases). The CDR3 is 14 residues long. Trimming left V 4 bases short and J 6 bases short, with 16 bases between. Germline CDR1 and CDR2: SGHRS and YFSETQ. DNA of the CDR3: TGCGCCAGCAGCCAGGACATGTCAGGGGCTGAAGCTTTCTTT. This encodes CASSQDMSGAEAFF.

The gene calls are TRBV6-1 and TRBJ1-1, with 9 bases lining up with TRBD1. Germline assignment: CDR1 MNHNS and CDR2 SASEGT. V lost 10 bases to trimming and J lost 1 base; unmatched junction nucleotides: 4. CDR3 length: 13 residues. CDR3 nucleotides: TGTGCCATCGGGACAGGGAGGAACACTGAAGCTTTCTTT. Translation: CAIGTGRNTEAFF.

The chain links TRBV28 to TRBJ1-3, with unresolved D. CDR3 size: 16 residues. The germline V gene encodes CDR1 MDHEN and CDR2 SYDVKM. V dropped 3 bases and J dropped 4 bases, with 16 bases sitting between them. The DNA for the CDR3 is TGTGCCAGCAGTTTGATCTTTAGTTCGAACGGAAACACCATATATTTT. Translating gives CASSLIFSSNGNTIYF.

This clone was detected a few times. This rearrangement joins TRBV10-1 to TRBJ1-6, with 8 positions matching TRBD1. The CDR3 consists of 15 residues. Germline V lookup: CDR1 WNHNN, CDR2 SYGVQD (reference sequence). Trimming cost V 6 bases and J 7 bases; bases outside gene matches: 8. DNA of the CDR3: TGCGCCAGCAGGGTGGGGACAGGCCGCAATTCACCCCTCCACTTT. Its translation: CASRVGTGRNSPLHF.

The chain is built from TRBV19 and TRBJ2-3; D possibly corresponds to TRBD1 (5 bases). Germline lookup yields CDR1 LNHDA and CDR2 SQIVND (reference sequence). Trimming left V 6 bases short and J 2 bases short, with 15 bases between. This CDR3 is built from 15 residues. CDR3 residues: CASRNGHTDTDTQYF. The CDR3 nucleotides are TGTGCCAGTAGGAACGGACATACAGACACAGATACGCAGTATTTT.

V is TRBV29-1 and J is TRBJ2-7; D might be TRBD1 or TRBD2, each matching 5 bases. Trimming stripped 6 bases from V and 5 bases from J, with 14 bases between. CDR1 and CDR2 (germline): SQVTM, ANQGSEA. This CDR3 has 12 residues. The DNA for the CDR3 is TGCAGCGTAGAGGGCAGGGCTGACGAGCAGTACTTC. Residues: CSVEGRADEQYF.

The CDR3 region is CASSEGDSNNEQFF. The CDR3 DNA reads as TGCGCCAGCAGTGAGGGGGACTCGAACAATGAGCAGTTCTTC. V usage is TRBV10-1 and J usage is TRBJ2-1; possible D gene TRBD2, 6 bases. The germline V gene encodes CDR1 WNHNN and CDR2 SYGVQD (reference sequence). The CDR3 length is 14 residues. Trimming took off 2 bases at V and 5 bases at J, with 10 bases between the two ends.

For the CDR3, the DNA is TGTGCCAGCAGCTTCCGCGGTGGCTCCTACGAGCAGTACTTC. The encoded protein is CASSFRGGSYEQYF. This chain joins TRBV5-4 and TRBJ2-7; no clear D gene. Germline V lookup: CDR1 SGHNT, CDR2 YYREEE (reference sequence). The CDR3 loop spans 14 amino acids. Trimming removed 2 bases at V and 0 bases at J, with 9 bases between.

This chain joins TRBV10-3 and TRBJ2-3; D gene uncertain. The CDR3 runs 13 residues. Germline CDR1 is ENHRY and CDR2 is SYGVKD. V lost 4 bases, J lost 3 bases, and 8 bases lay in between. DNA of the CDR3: TGTGCCATCAGTGCGTCTGTAACAGATACGCAGTATTTT. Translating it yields CAISASVTDTQYF.

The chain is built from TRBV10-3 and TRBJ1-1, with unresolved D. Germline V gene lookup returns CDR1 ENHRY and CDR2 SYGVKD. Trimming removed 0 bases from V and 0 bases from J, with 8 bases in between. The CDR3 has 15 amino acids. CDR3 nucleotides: TGTGCCATCAGTGAGTCGACGGCTATGAACACTGAAGCTTTCTTT. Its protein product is CAISESTAMNTEAFF.

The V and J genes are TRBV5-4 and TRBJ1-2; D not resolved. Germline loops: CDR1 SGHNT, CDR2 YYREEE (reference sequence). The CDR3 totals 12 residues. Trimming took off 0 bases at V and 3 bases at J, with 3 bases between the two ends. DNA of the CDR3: TGTGCCAGCAGCTTGGATCACTATGGCTACACCTTC. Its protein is CASSLDHYGYTF.

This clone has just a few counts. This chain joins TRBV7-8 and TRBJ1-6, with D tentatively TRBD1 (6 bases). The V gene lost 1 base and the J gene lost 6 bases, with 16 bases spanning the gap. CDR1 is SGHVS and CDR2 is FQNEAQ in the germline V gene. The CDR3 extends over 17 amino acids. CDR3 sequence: CASSLGTGWSSNSPLHF. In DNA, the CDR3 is TGTGCCAGCAGCTTAGGTACAGGGTGGAGTAGTAATTCACCCCTCCACTTT.

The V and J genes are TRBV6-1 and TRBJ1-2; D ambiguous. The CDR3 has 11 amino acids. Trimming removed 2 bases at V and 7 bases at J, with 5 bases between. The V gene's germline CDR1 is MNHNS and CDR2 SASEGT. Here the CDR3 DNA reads TGTGCCAGCAGTGAAAGCACTGGCTACACCTTC. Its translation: CASSESTGYTF.

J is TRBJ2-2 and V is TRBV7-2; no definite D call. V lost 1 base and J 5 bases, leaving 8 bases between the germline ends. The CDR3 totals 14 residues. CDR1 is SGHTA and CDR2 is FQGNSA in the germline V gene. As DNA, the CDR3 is TGTGCCAGCAGCTTAGTCAGAGATACCGGGGAGCTGTTTTTT. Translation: CASSLVRDTGELFF.

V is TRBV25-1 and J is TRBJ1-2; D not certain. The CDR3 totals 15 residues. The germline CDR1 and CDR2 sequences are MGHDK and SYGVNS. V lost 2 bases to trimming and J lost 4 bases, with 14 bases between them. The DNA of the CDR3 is TGTGCCAGCAGTGAACCTTTGGGCAGCTTCTATGGCTACACCTTC. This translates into CASSEPLGSFYGYTF.

This chain's CDR3 is CATLLSGANVLTF. DNA for the CDR3: TGTGCCACCCTATTATCTGGGGCCAACGTCCTGACTTTC. The gene calls are TRBV28 and TRBJ2-6; D call uncertain. Between the trimmed V and J ends, which lost 10 bases and 1 base, there was a span of 8 bases. Germline CDR1 is MDHEN and CDR2 is SYDVKM. The CDR3 is 13 amino acids.

CDR3: CASSHLKGISTDTQYF. CDR3 DNA sequence: TGTGCCAGCAGCCACCTAAAGGGGATTAGCACAGATACGCAGTATTTT. The chain recombines TRBV14 with TRBJ2-3; tentative D call: TRBD1 (5 bases). Trimming took off 3 bases at V and 0 bases at J, with 13 bases between the two ends. This CDR3 region has 16 residues. The germline V gene encodes CDR1 SGHDN and CDR2 FVKESK.

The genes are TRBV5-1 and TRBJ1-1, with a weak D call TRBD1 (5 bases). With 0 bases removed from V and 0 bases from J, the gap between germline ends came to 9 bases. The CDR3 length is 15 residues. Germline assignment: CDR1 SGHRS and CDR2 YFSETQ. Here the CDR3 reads CASSLGGTVNTEAFF. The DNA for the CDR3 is TGCGCCAGCAGCTTGGGAGGGACGGTGAACACTGAAGCTTTCTTT.